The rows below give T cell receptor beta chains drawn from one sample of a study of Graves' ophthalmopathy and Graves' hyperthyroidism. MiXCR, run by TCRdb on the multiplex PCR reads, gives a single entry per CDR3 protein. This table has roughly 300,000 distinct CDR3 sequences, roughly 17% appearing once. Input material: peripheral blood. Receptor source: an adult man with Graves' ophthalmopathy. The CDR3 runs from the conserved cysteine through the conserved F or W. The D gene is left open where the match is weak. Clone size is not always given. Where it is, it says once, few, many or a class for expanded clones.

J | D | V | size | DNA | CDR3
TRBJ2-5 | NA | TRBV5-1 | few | TGCGCCAGCAGCACAGACGAGCAAGAGACCCAGTACTTC | CASSTDEQETQYF
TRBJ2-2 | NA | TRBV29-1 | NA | TGCAGCGCAGTAGAACCGGGCACCGGGGAGCTGTTTTTT | CSAVEPGTGELFF
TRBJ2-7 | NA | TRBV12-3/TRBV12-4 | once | TGTGCCAGCAGTTTATACGGGGGTGGGCCCTACGAGCAGTACTTC | CASSLYGGGPYEQYF
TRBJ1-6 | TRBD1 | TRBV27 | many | TGTGCCAGCAAACACCAGGGGGCGAGTTCACCCCTCCACTTT | CASKHQGASSPLHF
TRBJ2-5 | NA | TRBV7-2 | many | TGTGCCAGTCGGGCGGACAGTCAAGAGACCCAGTACTTC | CASRADSQETQYF
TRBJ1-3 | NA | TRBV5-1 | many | TGCGCCAGCACTCCCGACTTTTCCTCTGGAAACACCATATATTTT | CASTPDFSSGNTIYF
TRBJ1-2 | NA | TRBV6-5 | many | TGTGCCAGCAGTACCGGGAGGATCGGCTATGGCTACACCTTC | CASSTGRIGYGYTF
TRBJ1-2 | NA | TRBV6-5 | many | TGTGCCAGCGGGGCGGGGGAGCCATATGGCTACACCTTC | CASGAGEPYGYTF
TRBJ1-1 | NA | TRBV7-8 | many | TGTGCCAGCAGGCAGCGAGGACAGTCGAACACTGAAGCTTTCTTT | CASRQRGQSNTEAFF
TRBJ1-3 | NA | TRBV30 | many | TGTGCCTGGAGTGGGGCTCGAGGCTACACCATATATTTT | CAWSGARGYTIYF
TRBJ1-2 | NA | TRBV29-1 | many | TGCAGCGTTGCTCAGATTAACTATGGCTACACCTTC | CSVAQINYGYTF
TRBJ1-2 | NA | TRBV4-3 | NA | TGCGCCAGCAGCCAAGGGGGGTCCCCCTATGGCTACACCTTC | CASSQGGSPYGYTF
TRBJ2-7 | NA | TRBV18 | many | TGTGCCAGCTCACCTAGCGGAGGAGGGTACGAGCAGTACTTC | CASSPSGGGYEQYF
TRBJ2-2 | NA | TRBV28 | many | TGTGCCAGCAGTCCAATGGACTTACACGCGGGGGAGCTGTTTTTT | CASSPMDLHAGELFF
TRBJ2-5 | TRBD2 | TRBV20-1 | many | TGCAGTGTCCCGGGGGGGAGCCTTGGGGAGACCCAGTACTTC | CSVPGGSLGETQYF
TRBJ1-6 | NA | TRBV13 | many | TGTGCCAGCAGCTTAGGCCGGGCCAACAATTCACCCCTCCACTTT | CASSLGRANNSPLHF
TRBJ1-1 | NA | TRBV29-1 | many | TGCAGCGTTGGACTGAACGCTGAAGCTTTCTTT | CSVGLNAEAFF
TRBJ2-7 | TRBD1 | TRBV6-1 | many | TGTGCCAGCAGTCGGGACAGAATCTCCGTCGAGCAGTACTTC | CASSRDRISVEQYF
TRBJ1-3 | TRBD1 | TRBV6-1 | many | TGTGCCAGCAGTCAAACCGGGACAGCCTCTGGAAACACCATATATTTT | CASSQTGTASGNTIYF
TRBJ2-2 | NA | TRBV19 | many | TGTGCCACCATCACGGAGTCGGGCGCCGGGGAGCTGTTTTTT | CATITESGAGELFF
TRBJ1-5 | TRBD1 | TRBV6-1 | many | TGTGCCAGCAGTGGTTACAGGGGCCACAATCAGCCCCAGCATTTT | CASSGYRGHNQPQHF
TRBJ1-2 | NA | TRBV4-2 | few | TGTGCCAGCAGCCAAGCCGCAGGGCCCCTCTATGGCTACACCTTC | CASSQAAGPLYGYTF